At least ten counts were recorded for the clone carrying this T cell receptor beta chain. Its antigen is undetermined. These data originate in a study of T cells in Graves' hyperthyroidism and ophthalmopathy. Overall study results and limits: Among thyroid clonotypes expanded above 0.001, most also appeared in blood.

Participants, patients aged 18 to 65, had newly diagnosed hyperthyroidism with a duration under 2 months. This sample holds PBMCs from less than 13 ml fresh peripheral blood. Amplification of TCR beta CDR3 regions was performed using RNA transcripts as template. Primed by the HTBI set, a first-round RT-PCR was run on the TCR CDR3. TCRdb reanalysed the multiplex PCR reads using MiXCR and keeps one entry per CDR3 protein. The sample contains hundreds of thousands of distinct CDR3 sequences, roughly a sixth of which appear only once. Sequencing was performed on blood. The receptor's source is a woman aged 50 to 60 with Graves' hyperthyroidism that later progressed to Graves' ophthalmopathy.

In nucleotides, the CDR3 is TGTGCCACTAGCTTCGGGACACTGAGCGAGGATACGCAGTATTTT. Protein: CATSFGTLSEDTQYF. This chain connects TRBV15 to TRBJ2-3, with D perhaps matching TRBD1 (6 bases). Germline loops: CDR1 LNHNV, CDR2 YYDKDF (reference sequence). Trimming took off 9 bases at V and 6 bases at J, with 22 bases between the two ends. The CDR3 is 15 residues long.